This T cell receptor (beta chain) was identified in a study of T cell responses to AZD1222 COVID-19 vaccine. Study outcomes and limitations: The peak T cell response came first, and repertoires were sampled only after it. Only a handful of AZD1222 recipients, six or seven in all, had baseline seropositivity. Spike regions recognized by vaccine-associated CD4 TCRs spanned the protein, led by 160-218 and 743-854. Clonal diversity was possibly underestimated, and white British individuals and females predominated among donors.

The CDR3 is made up of 15 amino acids. Germline-derived CDR1 and CDR2 are SGHDT and YYEEEE. Deletions cut 4 bases from V and 8 bases from J, with 16 bases between. This clone showed up just a few times. Its antigen remains unidentified. Sequenced by immunoSEQ multiplex PCR; TCRdb stores in-frame clones only, minus some. This table has 90,000 to 120,000 clones, nearly 95% appearing once. This clonotype originated in an adult in good health. The rearrangement uses TRBV5-6 and TRBJ1-6; tentatively, D is TRBD1 (5 bases). The material was peripheral blood, obtained on day 0 of AZD1222 vaccination. The CDR3 nucleotides read TGTGCCAGCAGCCTCGGGATCCGGGGCGATTCACCCCTCCACTTT. As protein: CASSLGIRGDSPLHF.